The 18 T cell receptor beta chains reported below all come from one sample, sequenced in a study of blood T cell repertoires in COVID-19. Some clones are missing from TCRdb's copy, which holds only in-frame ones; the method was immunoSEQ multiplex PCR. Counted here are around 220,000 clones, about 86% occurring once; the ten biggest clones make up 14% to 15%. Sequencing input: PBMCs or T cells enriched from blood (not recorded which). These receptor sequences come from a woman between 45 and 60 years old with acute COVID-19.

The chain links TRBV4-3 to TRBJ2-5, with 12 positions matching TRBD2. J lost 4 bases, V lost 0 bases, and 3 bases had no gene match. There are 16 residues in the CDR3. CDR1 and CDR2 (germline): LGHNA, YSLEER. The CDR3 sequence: CASSQDPSGRGETQYF. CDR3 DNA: TGCGCCAGCAGCCAAGATCCTAGCGGGAGGGGAGAGACCCAGTACTTC.

The CDR3 here is CASSLWLAGPSTDTQYF. The CDR3 coding sequence is TGTGCCAGCAGTTTATGGCTAGCGGGGCCTAGCACAGATACGCAGTATTTT. This chain links TRBV28 with TRBJ2-3, with 9 bases that match TRBD2. Germline CDR1 is MDHEN and CDR2 is SYDVKM. This CDR3 region has 17 residues. The V segment lost 0 bases and the J segment 0 bases; nucleotides outside the gene matches: 4. The full variable domain, with the rest looked up from reference TRBV28 and TRBJ2-3, is DVKVTQSSRYLVKRTGEKVFLECVQDMDHENMFWYRQDPGLGLRLIYFSYDVKMKEKGDIPEGYSVSREKKERFSLILESASTNQTSMYLCASSLWLAGPSTDTQYFGPGTRLTVL.

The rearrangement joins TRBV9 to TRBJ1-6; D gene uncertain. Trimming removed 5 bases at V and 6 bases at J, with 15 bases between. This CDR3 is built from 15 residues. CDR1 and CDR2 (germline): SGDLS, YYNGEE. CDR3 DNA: TGTGCCAGCAGAGCCACTACAAATGCTAATTCACCCCTCCACTTT. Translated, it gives CASRATTNANSPLHF. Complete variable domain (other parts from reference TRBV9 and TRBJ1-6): DSGVTQTPKHLITATGQRVTLRCSPRSGDLSVYWYQQSLDQGLQFLIQYYNGEERAKGNILERFSAQQFPDLHSELNLSSLELGDSALYFCASRATTNANSPLHFGNGTRLTVT.

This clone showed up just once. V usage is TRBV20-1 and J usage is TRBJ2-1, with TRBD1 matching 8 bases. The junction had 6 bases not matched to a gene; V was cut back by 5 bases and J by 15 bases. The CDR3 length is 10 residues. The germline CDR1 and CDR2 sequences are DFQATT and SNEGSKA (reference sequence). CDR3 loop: CSASDRDMFF. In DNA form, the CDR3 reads TGCAGTGCTTCGGACAGGGATATGTTCTTC.

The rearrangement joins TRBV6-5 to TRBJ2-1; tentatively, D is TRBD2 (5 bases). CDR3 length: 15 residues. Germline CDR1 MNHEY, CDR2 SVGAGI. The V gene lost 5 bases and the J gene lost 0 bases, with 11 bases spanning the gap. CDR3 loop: CASSPQRNSYNEQFF. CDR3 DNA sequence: TGTGCCAGCAGTCCCCAGCGGAACTCCTACAATGAGCAGTTCTTC.

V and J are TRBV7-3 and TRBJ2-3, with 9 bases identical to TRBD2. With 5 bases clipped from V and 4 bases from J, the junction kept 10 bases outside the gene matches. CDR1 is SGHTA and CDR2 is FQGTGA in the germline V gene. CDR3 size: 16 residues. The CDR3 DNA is TGTGCCAGCAGCCAAGAGGTGGCGGGAGGGTCAGATACGCAGTATTTT. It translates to CASSQEVAGGSDTQYF.

The CDR3 loop is CASSRGGRYEQYF. CDR3 nucleotides: TGTGCCAGTAGTCGAGGGGGCCGCTACGAGCAGTACTTC. V usage is TRBV19 and J usage is TRBJ2-7; 7 bases fit TRBD1. V shed 5 bases and J 3 bases; nucleotides not matched to a gene: 4. This CDR3 is built from 13 residues. Germline V CDR1 and CDR2: LNHDA, SQIVND (reference sequence).

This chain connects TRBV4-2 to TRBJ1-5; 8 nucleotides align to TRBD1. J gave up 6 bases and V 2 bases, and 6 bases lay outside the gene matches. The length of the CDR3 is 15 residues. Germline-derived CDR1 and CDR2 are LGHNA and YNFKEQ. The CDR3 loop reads CASSQQPGGGQPQHF. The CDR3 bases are TGTGCCAGCAGCCAACAACCAGGGGGCGGTCAGCCCCAGCATTTT.

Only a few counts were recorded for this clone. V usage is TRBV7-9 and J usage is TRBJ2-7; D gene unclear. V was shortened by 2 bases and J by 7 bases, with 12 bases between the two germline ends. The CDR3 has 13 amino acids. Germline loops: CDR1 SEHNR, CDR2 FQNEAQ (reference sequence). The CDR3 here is CASSLLFEPEQYF. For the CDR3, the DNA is TGTGCCAGCAGCTTACTGTTCGAGCCGGAGCAGTACTTC.

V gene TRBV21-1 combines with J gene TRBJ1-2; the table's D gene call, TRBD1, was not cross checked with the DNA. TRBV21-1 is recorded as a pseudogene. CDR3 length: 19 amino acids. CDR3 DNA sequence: TGTGCCAGCAGCAAAGTTTCGCTCTTCGACCCTACAGGGGGCTGTGGCTACACCTTC. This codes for CASSKVSLFDPTGGCGYTF.

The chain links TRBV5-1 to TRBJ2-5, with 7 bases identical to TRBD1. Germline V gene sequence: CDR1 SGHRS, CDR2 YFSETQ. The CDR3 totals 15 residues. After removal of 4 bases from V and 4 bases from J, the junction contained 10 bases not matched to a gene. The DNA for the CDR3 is TGCGCCAGCAGCCCAGACAGGGTAGAGGGAGAGACCCAGTACTTC. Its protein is CASSPDRVEGETQYF.

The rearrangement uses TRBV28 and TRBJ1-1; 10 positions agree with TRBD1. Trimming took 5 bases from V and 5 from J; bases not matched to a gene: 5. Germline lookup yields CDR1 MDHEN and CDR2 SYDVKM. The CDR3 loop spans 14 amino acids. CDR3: CASSLTGGRTEAFF. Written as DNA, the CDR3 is TGTGCCAGCAGTCTGACAGGGGGCCGGACTGAAGCTTTCTTT.

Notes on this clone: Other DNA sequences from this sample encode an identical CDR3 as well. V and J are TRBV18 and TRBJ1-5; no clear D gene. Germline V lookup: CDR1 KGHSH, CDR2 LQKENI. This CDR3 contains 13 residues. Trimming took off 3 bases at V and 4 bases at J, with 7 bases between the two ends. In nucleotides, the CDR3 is TGTGCCAGCTCACCCTCAGGTAATCAGCCCCAGCATTTT. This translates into CASSPSGNQPQHF.

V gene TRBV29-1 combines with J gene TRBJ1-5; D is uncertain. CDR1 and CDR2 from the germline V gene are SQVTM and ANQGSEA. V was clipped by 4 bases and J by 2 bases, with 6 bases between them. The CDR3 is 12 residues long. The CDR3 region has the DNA TGCAGCGTTGTGGAGGGCAATCAGCCCCAGCATTTT. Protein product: CSVVEGNQPQHF.

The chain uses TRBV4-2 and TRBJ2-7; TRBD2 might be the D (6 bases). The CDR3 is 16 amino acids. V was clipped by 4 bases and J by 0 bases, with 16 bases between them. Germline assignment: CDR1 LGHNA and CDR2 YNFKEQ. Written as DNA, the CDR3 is TGTGCCAGCAGCCCAATAACCGGGACTTCCTCCTACGAGCAGTACTTC. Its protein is CASSPITGTSSYEQYF.

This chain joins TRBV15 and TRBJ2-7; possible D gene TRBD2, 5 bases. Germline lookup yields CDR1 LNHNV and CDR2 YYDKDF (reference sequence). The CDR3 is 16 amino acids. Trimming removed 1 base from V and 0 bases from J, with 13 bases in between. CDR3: CATSRVRRRISYEQYF. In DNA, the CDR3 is TGTGCCACCAGCAGAGTCCGGCGGAGGATCTCCTACGAGCAGTACTTC. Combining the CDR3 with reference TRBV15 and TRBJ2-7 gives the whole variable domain DAMVIQNPRYQVTQFGKPVTLSCSQTLNHNVMYWYQQKSSQAPKLLFHYYDKDFNNEADTPDNFQSRRPNTSFCFLDIRSPGLGDTAMYLCATSRVRRRISYEQYFGPGTRLTVT.

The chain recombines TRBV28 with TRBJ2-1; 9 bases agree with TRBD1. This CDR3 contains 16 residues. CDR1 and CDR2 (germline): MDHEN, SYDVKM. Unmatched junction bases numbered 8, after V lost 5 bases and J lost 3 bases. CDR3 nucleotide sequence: TGTGCCAGCAGTACCCCCGGGACAGGGTTCTACAATGAGCAGTTCTTC. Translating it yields CASSTPGTGFYNEQFF.

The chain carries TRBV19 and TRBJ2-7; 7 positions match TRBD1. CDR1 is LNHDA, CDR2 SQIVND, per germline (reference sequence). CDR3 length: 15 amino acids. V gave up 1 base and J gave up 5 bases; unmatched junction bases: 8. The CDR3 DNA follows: TGTGCCAGTAGTATAGCCCCCGACAGGGTGAACGAGCAGTACTTC. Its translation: CASSIAPDRVNEQYF.